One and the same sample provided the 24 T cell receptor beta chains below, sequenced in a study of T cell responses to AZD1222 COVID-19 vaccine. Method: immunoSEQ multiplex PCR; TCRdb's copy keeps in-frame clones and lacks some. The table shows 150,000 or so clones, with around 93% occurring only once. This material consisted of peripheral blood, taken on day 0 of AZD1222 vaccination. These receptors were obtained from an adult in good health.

The CDR3 reads CASRAIAFNTGELFF. CDR3 nucleotides: TGTGCCAGCCGCGCTATTGCCTTTAACACCGGGGAGCTGTTTTTT. The chain carries TRBV27 and TRBJ2-2; D gene ambiguous. The V and J ends lost 8 bases and 2 bases respectively, with 15 bases between them. CDR3 length equals 15 residues. CDR1 and CDR2 from the germline V gene are MNHEY and SMNVEV (reference sequence).

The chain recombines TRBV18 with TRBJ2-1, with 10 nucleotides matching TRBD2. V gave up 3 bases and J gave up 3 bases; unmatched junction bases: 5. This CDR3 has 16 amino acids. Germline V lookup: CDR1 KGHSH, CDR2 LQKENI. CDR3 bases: TGTGCCAGCTCACCCAAAATAGCGGGAGGCTACAATGAGCAGTTCTTC. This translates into CASSPKIAGGYNEQFF.

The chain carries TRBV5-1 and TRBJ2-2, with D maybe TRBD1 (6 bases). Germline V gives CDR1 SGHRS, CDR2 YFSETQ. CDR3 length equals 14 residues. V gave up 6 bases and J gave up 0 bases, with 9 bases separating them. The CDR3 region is CASTQGTNTGELFF. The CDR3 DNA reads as TGCGCCAGCACCCAGGGGACGAACACCGGGGAGCTGTTTTTT.

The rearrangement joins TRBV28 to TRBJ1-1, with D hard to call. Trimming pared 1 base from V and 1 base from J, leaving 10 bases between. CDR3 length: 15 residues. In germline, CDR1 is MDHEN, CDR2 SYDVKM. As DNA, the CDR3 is TGTGCCAGCAGTTTATCCCCGGGCCAGAACACTGAAGCTTTCTTT. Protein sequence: CASSLSPGQNTEAFF.

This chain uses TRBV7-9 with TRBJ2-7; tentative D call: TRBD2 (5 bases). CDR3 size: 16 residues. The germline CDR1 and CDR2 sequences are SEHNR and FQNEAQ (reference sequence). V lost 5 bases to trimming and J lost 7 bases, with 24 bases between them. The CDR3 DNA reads TGTGCCAGCAGCAAACCGCCGACAAGAGGGTCTCGAGAGCAGTACTTC. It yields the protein CASSKPPTRGSREQYF.

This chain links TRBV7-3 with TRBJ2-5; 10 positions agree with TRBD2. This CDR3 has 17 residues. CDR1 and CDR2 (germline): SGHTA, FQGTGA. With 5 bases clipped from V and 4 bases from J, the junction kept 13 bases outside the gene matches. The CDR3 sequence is CASSPQGPAGGAETQYF. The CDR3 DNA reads TGTGCCAGCAGCCCCCAGGGCCCAGCGGGAGGGGCAGAGACCCAGTACTTC. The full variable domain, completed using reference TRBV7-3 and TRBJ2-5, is GAGVSQTPSNKVTEKGKYVELRCDPISGHTALYWYRQSLGQGPEFLIYFQGTGAADDSGLPNDRFFAVRPEGSVSTLKIQRTERGDSAVYLCASSPQGPAGGAETQYFGPGTRLLVL.

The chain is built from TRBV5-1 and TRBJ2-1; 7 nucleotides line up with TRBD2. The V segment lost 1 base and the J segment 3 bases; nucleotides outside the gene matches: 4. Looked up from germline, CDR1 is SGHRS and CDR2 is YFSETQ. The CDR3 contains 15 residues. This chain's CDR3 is CASSLLLADYNEQFF. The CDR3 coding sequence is TGCGCCAGCAGCTTGCTTCTAGCGGACTACAATGAGCAGTTCTTC.

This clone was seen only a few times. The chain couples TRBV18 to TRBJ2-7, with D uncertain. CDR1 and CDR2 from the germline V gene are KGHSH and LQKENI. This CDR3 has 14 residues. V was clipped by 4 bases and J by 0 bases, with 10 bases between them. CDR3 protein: CASSQSETSYEQYF. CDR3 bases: TGTGCCAGCTCACAGTCAGAAACCTCCTACGAGCAGTACTTC.

Here the CDR3 reads CAISAGRGDEKLFF. CDR3 in DNA: TGTGCCATCAGTGCTGGCAGGGGAGATGAAAAACTGTTTTTT. V usage is TRBV10-3 and J usage is TRBJ1-4; D is perhaps TRBD1 (6 bases). This CDR3 comprises 14 residues. The V end was cut by 4 bases, the J end by 6 bases, with 12 bases between. Germline lookup yields CDR1 ENHRY and CDR2 SYGVKD.

CDR3 DNA sequence: TGTGCCAGCAGCCCCCATAGCGGTACTTACAATGAGCAGTTCTTC. Translating it yields CASSPHSGTYNEQFF. The chain couples TRBV9 to TRBJ2-1; maybe TRBD2 (6 bases). The germline gives CDR1 SGDLS, CDR2 YYNGEE. V lost 4 bases and J lost 4, with 15 bases in between. The CDR3 loop spans 15 amino acids.

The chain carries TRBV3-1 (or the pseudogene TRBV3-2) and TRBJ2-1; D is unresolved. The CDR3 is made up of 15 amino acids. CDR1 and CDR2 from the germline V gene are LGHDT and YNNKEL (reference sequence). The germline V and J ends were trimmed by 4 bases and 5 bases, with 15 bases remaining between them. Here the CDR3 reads CASSRDIAQDNEQFF. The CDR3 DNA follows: TGTGCCAGCAGCCGTGATATTGCCCAGGACAATGAGCAGTTCTTC.

This CDR3 is CASSQDRGDPHQPQHF. In nucleotides, the CDR3 is TGCGCCAGCAGCCAAGATCGGGGGGACCCGCATCAGCCCCAGCATTTT. The V gene is TRBV4-1, the J gene TRBJ1-5, with a possible D match to TRBD1 (5 bases). Deletions cut 0 bases from V and 5 bases from J, with 14 bases between. Germline CDR1 reads MGHRA; CDR2 reads YSYEKL. The CDR3 runs 16 residues.

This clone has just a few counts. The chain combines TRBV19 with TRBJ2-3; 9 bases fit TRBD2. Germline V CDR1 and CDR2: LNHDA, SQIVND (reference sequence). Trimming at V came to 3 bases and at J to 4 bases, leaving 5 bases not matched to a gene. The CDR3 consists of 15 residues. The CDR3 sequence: CASSISGSLADTQYF. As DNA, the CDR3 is TGTGCCAGTAGTATTAGCGGGAGTTTGGCAGATACGCAGTATTTT.

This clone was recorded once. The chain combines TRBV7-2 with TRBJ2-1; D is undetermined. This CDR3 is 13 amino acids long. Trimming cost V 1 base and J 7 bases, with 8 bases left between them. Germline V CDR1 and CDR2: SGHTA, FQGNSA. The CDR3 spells CASSLGRLNEQFF. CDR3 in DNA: TGTGCCAGCAGCTTAGGGCGGCTAAATGAGCAGTTCTTC.

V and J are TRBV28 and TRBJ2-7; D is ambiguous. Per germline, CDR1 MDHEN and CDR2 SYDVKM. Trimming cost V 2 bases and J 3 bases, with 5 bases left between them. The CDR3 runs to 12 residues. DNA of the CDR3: TGTGCCAGCAGTTTAAACCACTACGAGCAGTACTTC. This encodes CASSLNHYEQYF.

Here the CDR3 reads CASTTTQGFAFF. Written as DNA, the CDR3 is TGTGCCAGCACTACTACTCAGGGGTTCGCTTTCTTT. The V and J genes are TRBV6-5 and TRBJ1-1; tentatively, D is TRBD1 (6 bases). Germline-derived CDR1 and CDR2 are MNHEY and SVGAGI. CDR3 length: 12 amino acids. Trimming pared 7 bases from V and 11 bases from J, leaving 17 bases between.

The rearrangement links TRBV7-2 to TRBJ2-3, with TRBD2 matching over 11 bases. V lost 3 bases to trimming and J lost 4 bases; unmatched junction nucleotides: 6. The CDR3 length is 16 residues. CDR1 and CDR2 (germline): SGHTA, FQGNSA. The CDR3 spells CASSFGLAGGADTQYF. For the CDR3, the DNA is TGTGCCAGCAGCTTCGGGTTAGCGGGGGGGGCAGATACGCAGTATTTT. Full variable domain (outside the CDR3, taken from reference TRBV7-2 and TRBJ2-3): GAGVSQSPSNKVTEKGKDVELRCDPISGHTALYWYRQSLGQGLEFLIYFQGNSAPDKSGLPSDRFSAERTGGSVSTLTIQRTQQEDSAVYLCASSFGLAGGADTQYFGPGTRLTVL.

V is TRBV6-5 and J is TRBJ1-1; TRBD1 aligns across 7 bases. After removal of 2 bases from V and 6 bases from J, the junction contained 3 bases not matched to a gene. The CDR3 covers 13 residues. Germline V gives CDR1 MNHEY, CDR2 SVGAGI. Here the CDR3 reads CASSYVRGPEAFF. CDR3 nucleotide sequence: TGTGCCAGCAGTTACGTGAGGGGGCCTGAAGCTTTCTTT.

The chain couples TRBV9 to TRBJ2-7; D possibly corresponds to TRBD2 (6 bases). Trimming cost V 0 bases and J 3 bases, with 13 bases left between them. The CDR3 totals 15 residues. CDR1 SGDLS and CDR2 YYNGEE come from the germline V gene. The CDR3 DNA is TGTGCCAGCAGCGTAGGGGGTAGCGGAAACTACGAGCAGTACTTC. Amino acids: CASSVGGSGNYEQYF.

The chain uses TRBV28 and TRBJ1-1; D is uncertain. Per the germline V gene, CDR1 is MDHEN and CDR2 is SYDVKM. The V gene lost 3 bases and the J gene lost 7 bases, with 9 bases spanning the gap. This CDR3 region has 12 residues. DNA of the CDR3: TGTGCCAGCAGTTTCTCACAGAGTGAAGCTTTCTTT. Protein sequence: CASSFSQSEAFF. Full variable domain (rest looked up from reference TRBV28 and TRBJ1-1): DVKVTQSSRYLVKRTGEKVFLECVQDMDHENMFWYRQDPGLGLRLIYFSYDVKMKEKGDIPEGYSVSREKKERFSLILESASTNQTSMYLCASSFSQSEAFFGQGTRLTVV.

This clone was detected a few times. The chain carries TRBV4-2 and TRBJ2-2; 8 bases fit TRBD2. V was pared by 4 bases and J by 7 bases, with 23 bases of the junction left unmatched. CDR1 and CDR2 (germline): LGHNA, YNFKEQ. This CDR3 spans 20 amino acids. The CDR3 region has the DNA TGTGCCAGCAGCCTGAGGTGGTCGTCTAGCGGGCCCCAGGGTATCGGGGAGCTGTTTTTT. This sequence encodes CASSLRWSSSGPQGIGELFF.

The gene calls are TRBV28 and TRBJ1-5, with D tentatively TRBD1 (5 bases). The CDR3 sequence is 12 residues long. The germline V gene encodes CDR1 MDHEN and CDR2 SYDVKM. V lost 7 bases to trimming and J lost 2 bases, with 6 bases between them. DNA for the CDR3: TGTGCCAGCATGGGGGGCAATCAGCCCCAGCATTTT. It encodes CASMGGNQPQHF.

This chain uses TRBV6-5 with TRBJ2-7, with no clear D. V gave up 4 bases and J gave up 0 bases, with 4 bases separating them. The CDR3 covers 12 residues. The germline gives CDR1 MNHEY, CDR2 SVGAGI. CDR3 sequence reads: CASSSTSYEQYF. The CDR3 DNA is TGTGCCAGCAGTTCCACCTCCTACGAGCAGTACTTC.

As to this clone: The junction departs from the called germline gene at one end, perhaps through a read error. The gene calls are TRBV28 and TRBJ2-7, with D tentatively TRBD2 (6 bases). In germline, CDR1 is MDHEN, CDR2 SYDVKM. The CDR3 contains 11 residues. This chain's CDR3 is CASSWRGVWVF. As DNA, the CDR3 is TGTGCCAGCAGTTGGCGCGGGGTCTGGGTCTTC.